The 8 T cell receptor beta chains below come from one sample, sequenced in a study of T cells in Graves' hyperthyroidism and ophthalmopathy. What was amplified from RNA transcripts were TCR beta CDR3 regions. HTBI primers were employed in a first-round RT-PCR of the TCR CDR3. MiXCR, applied by TCRdb to the multiplex PCR reads, yields one record per CDR3 protein. The sample records some 180,000 distinct CDR3 sequences, about a sixth being singletons. Sequenced: blood. Receptor source: a woman aged 50 to 60 with Graves' hyperthyroidism.

This clonotype has a count of ten or more. The J gene is TRBJ1-5, the V gene TRBV27; 9 bases are a match to TRBD1. CDR1 and CDR2 (germline): MNHEY, SMNVEV (reference sequence). The V segment lost 4 bases and the J segment 6 bases; nucleotides outside the gene matches: 7. This CDR3 is 15 amino acids long. CDR3 DNA sequence: TGTGCCAGCAGTTCGGGACAGGGTTGGACTCAGCCCCAGCATTTT. Translating it yields CASSSGQGWTQPQHF.

For this clonotype: A much larger clone differs by one base, so this may be a read error. The V gene is TRBV6-1, the J gene TRBJ1-4, with a weak D call TRBD1 (5 bases). In germline, CDR1 is MNHNS, CDR2 SASEGT. The V and J ends lost 6 bases and 5 bases respectively, with 13 bases between them. CDR3 length: 14 residues. DNA for the CDR3: TGTGCCAGCAGGACGGTTGGGACGAATGAAAAACTGTTTTTT. This translates into CASRTVGTNEKLFF.

V is TRBV3-1 and J is TRBJ1-5; a weak D match, TRBD1 (5 bases). The germline V and J ends were trimmed by 4 bases and 5 bases, with 15 bases remaining between them. CDR1 and CDR2 (germline): LGHDT, YNNKEL (reference sequence). This CDR3 comprises 15 residues. CDR3 in DNA: TGTGCCAGCAGCCCTAGCGGGGGGATCGATCAGCCCCAGCATTTT. Translation: CASSPSGGIDQPQHF.

This clonotype was seen ten or more times. Here the CDR3 DNA reads TGTGCCAGCAGCGGACCCAGGGACTCTGGGGCCAACGTCCTGACTTTC. As protein: CASSGPRDSGANVLTF. This chain connects TRBV6-1 to TRBJ2-6; the D gene is possibly TRBD1 (5 bases). The CDR3 runs 16 residues. Germline V lookup: CDR1 MNHNS, CDR2 SASEGT. Trimming removed 6 bases from V and 0 bases from J, with 12 bases in between.

The chain is built from TRBV3-1 and TRBJ2-3; TRBD2 aligns across 14 bases. V lost 10 bases, J lost 11 bases, and 11 bases stayed unmatched. Germline assignment: CDR1 LGHDT and CDR2 YNNKEL (reference sequence). The CDR3 has 14 residues. CDR3 amino acids: CATSAGTSGRGQYF. The DNA of the CDR3 is TGTGCCACCTCCGCCGGGACTAGCGGGAGAGGGCAGTATTTT.

The chain has TRBV7-2 and TRBJ1-3, with TRBD1 identical over 8 bases. The J segment lost 0 bases and the V segment lost 5 bases, leaving 6 bases of the junction unmatched. The length of the CDR3 is 16 residues. Germline CDR1 SGHTA, CDR2 FQGNSA. CDR3 in amino acids: CASSPWDRSSGNTIYF. For the CDR3, the DNA is TGTGCCAGCAGCCCATGGGACAGGAGCTCTGGAAACACCATATATTTT.

This clonotype was counted many times. The gene calls are TRBV5-1 and TRBJ2-1, with 8 bases identical to TRBD2. The CDR3 is 16 residues long. V lost 3 bases to trimming and J lost 4 bases; unmatched junction nucleotides: 9. Germline CDR1 reads SGHRS; CDR2 reads YFSETQ. CDR3 region: CASSSGLVLIYNEQFF. The CDR3 coding sequence is TGCGCCAGCAGCTCGGGACTAGTACTAATTTACAATGAGCAGTTCTTC.

There are many counts of this clonotype. The chain uses TRBV7-2 and TRBJ1-1; tentatively, D is TRBD1 (5 bases). Germline lookup yields CDR1 SGHTA and CDR2 FQGNSA. This CDR3 is 13 amino acids long. V was cut by 5 bases and J by 10 bases, with 17 bases left in between. CDR3 in amino acids: CASSKSGPGRAFF. The CDR3 coding sequence is TGTGCCAGCAGCAAGTCTGGGCCGGGACGAGCTTTCTTT.